This T cell receptor beta chain was identified during a study of post-analysis software for immune sequencing data (dated by TCRdb to the mid-2010s). At the level of the whole study: Disease courses on record covered relapsing-remitting, secondary progressive and progressive-relapsing multiple sclerosis, though some patients had no subtype annotation. A subset of samples was prepared in parallel using single-end sample barcoding, then pooled and co-amplified after Illumina adapter ligation. The patient repertoires were compared against around eleven previously published healthy control repertoires obtained from donors aged 6 to 25 years.

Library generation was performed with PCR. The sequencer listed for this sample is Illumina HiSeq 2500. Unique molecular identifiers were incorporated into TCR beta cDNA libraries to reduce PCR and sequencing biases. Per 1 to 10 million input T cells, around 500,000 cDNA molecules were obtained, such that each molecule approximated one T cell. Patient libraries were prepared and sequenced with the same protocol used for the earlier healthy control dataset. Samples belonging to the same batch were prepared together, multiplexed and sequenced on a shared HiSeq lane. The paper's processing steps were these. MIGEC handled the raw barcoded reads, throwing out single-read molecular identifier groups before consensus assembly and CDR3 extraction. VDJtools was used for post-analysis of the clonotype tables, with diversity normalized by down-sampling every dataset to the smallest sample size. In repertoire overlap clustering, CDR3 amino acid sequences, but not nucleotide sequences, were matched to correct batch-related cross-sample contamination. Clones were called with MiXCR by TCRdb after fastp trimmed the public reads at Q25, and only in-frame beta chains were retained. When rows share a CDR3 protein, they turn into one entry using the most common DNA and genes. It is TCRdb's table, rather than the study itself, that gives the V and J calls and clone size. The sample table records about 560,000 distinct CDR3 sequences; around 47% of these occur just once. The ten largest make up under 2% of the sample.

TCR beta repertoires were profiled from peripheral blood of under 15 young patients with multiple sclerosis to demonstrate the VDJtools post-analysis software. The multiple sclerosis patients were children and adolescents ranging in age from roughly 6 to 15 years. Study-wide findings and limitations: The control group was slightly older than the multiple sclerosis patient group. Significantly lower normalized Chao1 diversity was found in multiple sclerosis patients than in controls, suggesting substantial peripheral T-cell clonal expansion. Direct clustering with F measure revealed strong co-clustering of samples prepared in the same batch, which led to a batch-effect correction. About 5 TRBV segments, including TRBV5-6, TRBV5-1 and TRBV20-1, were significantly more frequent in patients than controls.

V and J are truncated by 5 bases and 5 bases respectively, leaving an intervening sequence of 13 bases. The germline V gene (reference sequence) supplies CDR1 MNHNY and CDR2 SVGAGI. The CDR3, cysteine through phenylalanine, is 14 amino acids long. Only CDR3 DNA remains: 42 bases, in frame from the first base. As regards this clonotype: It has no known antigen specificity. Base qualities are not at hand, and no much larger clone is one base apart.

The material sequenced was blood. This TCR derives from a girl aged 10-17 years with multiple sclerosis. The chain links TRBV6-6 with TRBJ1-5; confidence is insufficient to name the D gene. The CDR3 protein is CASSPQRRDQPQHF. The bases read TGTGCCAGCAGTCCGCAAAGGCGAGATCAGCCCCAGCATTTT.